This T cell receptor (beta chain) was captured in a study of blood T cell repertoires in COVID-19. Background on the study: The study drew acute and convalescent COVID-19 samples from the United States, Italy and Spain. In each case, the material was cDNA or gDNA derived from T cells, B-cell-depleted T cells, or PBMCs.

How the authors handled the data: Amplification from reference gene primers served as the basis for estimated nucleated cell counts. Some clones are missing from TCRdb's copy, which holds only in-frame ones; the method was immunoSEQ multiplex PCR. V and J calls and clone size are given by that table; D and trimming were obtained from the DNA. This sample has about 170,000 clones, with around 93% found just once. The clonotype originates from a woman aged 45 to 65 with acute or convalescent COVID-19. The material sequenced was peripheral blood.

The CDR3 DNA follows: TGTGCCAGCAGCTGGGGAGTAGGGACAGCCTATGGCTACACCTTC. Protein: CASSWGVGTAYGYTF. This chain uses TRBV7-2 with TRBJ1-2; 7 bases align to TRBD1. Germline CDR1 SGHTA, CDR2 FQGNSA. V shed 4 bases, J shed 4 bases, and the junction held 9 bases outside the gene matches. This CDR3 contains 15 residues.